These T cell receptor beta chains were read from a single sample in a study of cytomegalovirus exposure and HLA in healthy donors. The assay was immunoSEQ multiplex PCR, and TCRdb's table has in-frame clones only and misses some. The sample lists 160,000 or so clones; around 88% were seen once. The specimen sequenced was PBMCs. These TCRs come from a woman in her twenties or thirties in good health and CMV-seronegative. Both conserved end residues are part of each CDR3. A D gene is named only where the DNA matches it firmly. The size field is filled for only some rows; it gives once, few, many or a size class.

V gene	J gene	clone size	D gene	CDR3 protein	CDR3 DNA
TRBV5-4	TRBJ1-1	NA	TRBD1	CASSLVTGGGTEAFF	TGTGCCAGCAGCTTGGTCACAGGGGGTGGCACTGAAGCTTTCTTT
TRBV18	TRBJ2-7	NA	TRBD1	CASSSTGGFPLGEQYF	TGTGCCAGCTCATCGACAGGGGGATTTCCATTAGGCGAGCAGTACTTC
TRBV6-5	TRBJ1-1	NA	NA	CASTGGFTNTEAFF	TGTGCCAGCACCGGGGGGTTCACGAACACTGAAGCTTTCTTT
TRBV6-1	TRBJ2-7	few	NA	CASTPSYEQYF	TGTGCCAGCACACCCAGTTACGAGCAGTACTTC
TRBV27	TRBJ1-2	NA	NA	CASGQPFDEVHGYTF	TGTGCCAGCGGTCAGCCCTTCGATGAGGTGCATGGCTACACCTTC
TRBV27	TRBJ1-5	NA	NA	CASSKQGGNQPQHF	TGTGCCAGCAGTAAACAGGGTGGCAATCAGCCCCAGCATTTT
TRBV2	TRBJ2-7	NA	TRBD2	CASSEALRGGAEQYF	TGTGCCAGCAGTGAAGCGCTTCGGGGAGGGGCCGAGCAGTACTTC
TRBV9	TRBJ1-2	NA	NA	CASSVDGNYGYTF	TGTGCCAGCAGCGTAGACGGGAACTATGGCTACACCTTC
TRBV7-6	TRBJ1-4	NA	NA	CASSLNSGSNEKLFF	TGTGCCAGCAGCTTGAACAGCGGATCTAATGAAAAACTGTTTTTT
TRBV5-4	TRBJ2-2	NA	NA	CASSLKVGGTGELFF	TGTGCCAGCAGCCTGAAAGTAGGGGGCACCGGGGAGCTGTTTTTT
TRBV19	TRBJ1-2	NA	TRBD1	CASSYWTGSDVQDGYTF	TGTGCCAGTAGTTACTGGACAGGGTCGGACGTTCAGGATGGCTACACCTTC
TRBV5-4	TRBJ2-3	NA	NA	CASSSPRGAPDTQYF	TGTGCCAGCAGCTCTCCCAGGGGGGCCCCAGATACGCAGTATTTT
TRBV27	TRBJ1-5	NA	TRBD1	CASSPDREDQPQHF	TGTGCCAGCAGTCCAGACAGGGAAGATCAGCCCCAGCATTTT
TRBV27	TRBJ2-7	few	TRBD2	CASSRLAGVYEQYF	TGTGCCAGCAGTCGGCTAGCGGGGGTCTACGAGCAGTACTTC
TRBV9	TRBJ2-7	once	NA	CASSVGQSSYEQYF	TGTGCCAGCAGCGTAGGACAGAGCTCCTACGAGCAGTACTTC
TRBV9	TRBJ2-1	NA	NA	CASSVDPRSSSYNEQFF	TGTGCCAGCAGCGTAGATCCTCGGTCAAGCTCCTACAATGAGCAGTTCTTC
TRBV6-6	TRBJ1-1	NA	NA	CASSAQGYTEAFF	TGTGCCAGCAGCGCGCAGGGGTACACTGAAGCTTTCTTT
TRBV25-1	TRBJ2-3	NA	NA	CASAQAGASTDTQYF	TGTGCCAGCGCGCAGGCGGGGGCAAGCACAGATACGCAGTATTTT
TRBV12-5	TRBJ1-1	NA	NA	CASGLDDSTEAFF	TGTGCTAGTGGCCTCGACGACAGCACTGAAGCTTTCTTT
TRBV7-8	TRBJ2-3	NA	TRBD2	CASSSGLAGSSDTQYF	TGTGCCAGCAGCTCTGGACTAGCGGGGTCGTCGGATACGCAGTATTTT
TRBV6-1	TRBJ2-2	NA	TRBD1	CASSRDRHTGELFF	TGTGCCAGCAGCCGGGACAGGCACACCGGGGAGCTGTTTTTT
TRBV6-5	TRBJ2-3	once	TRBD2	CASSYRTSGHTDTQYF	TGTGCCAGCAGTTACAGGACTAGCGGTCACACAGATACGCAGTATTTT
TRBV4-3	TRBJ1-3	once	NA	CASSQEIGAGNTIYF	TGCGCCAGCAGCCAAGAAATCGGGGCTGGAAACACCATATATTTT
TRBV5-1	TRBJ2-1	NA	TRBD2	CASSFLFPSGTADEQFF	TGCGCCAGCAGCTTCTTGTTCCCTAGCGGGACAGCGGATGAGCAGTTCTTC
TRBV5-6	TRBJ1-1	NA	NA	CASSLRVSEAFF	TGTGCCAGCAGCTTGCGGGTTTCTGAAGCTTTCTTT
TRBV19	TRBJ2-1	NA	NA	CASSISYSGGYNEQFF	TGTGCCAGTAGTATTTCCTACTCAGGAGGTTACAATGAGCAGTTCTTC
TRBV28	TRBJ1-1	NA	NA	CASSSPGTGNTEAFF	TGTGCCAGCAGTTCCCCGGGAACTGGGAACACTGAAGCTTTCTTT
TRBV6-5	TRBJ1-1	NA	NA	CANSRRAGEAFF	TGTGCCAACAGTCGGAGGGCAGGAGAAGCTTTCTTT